Reported below is one T cell receptor (beta chain). This sample is drawn from a study of cytomegalovirus exposure and HLA in healthy donors. Researchers ran the PCR with 60 Vbeta and 13 Jbeta primers. Some clones are missing from TCRdb's copy, which holds only in-frame ones; the method was immunoSEQ multiplex PCR. This sample has nearly 110,000 clones, with approximately 82% found just once. CDR1 SGHTA and CDR2 FQGNSA come from the germline V gene. The CDR3 runs 18 residues. The V end was cut by 1 base, the J end by 7 bases, with 22 bases between. This sequence joins TRBV7-2 and TRBJ2-2, with D perhaps TRBD1 (6 bases). The clonotype comes from a man between 35 and 55 years old in good health and CMV-seronegative. The sequenced sample consisted of PBMCs. The CDR3, as DNA: TGTGCCAGCAGCTTAGGGTCCGGGACACCCCGTCTAAACGGGGAGCTGTTTTTT. Encoded protein: CASSLGSGTPRLNGELFF.